These 10 T cell receptor beta chains were sequenced from one sample in a study of OX40 agonist ivuxolimab in advanced cancers. Here immunoSEQ multiplex PCR was the method, and the copy in TCRdb shows in-frame clones only, minus some. This table has around 70,000 clones, roughly four fifths appearing once. The starting material was CD4+ or CD8+ T cells sorted from blood, obtained in a trial of the OX40 agonist ivuxolimab. These receptor sequences come from an adult with an advanced solid tumor such as melanoma, head and neck, liver or kidney cancer.

The chain recombines TRBV6-5 with TRBJ2-7; possible D gene TRBD2, 5 bases. V was pared by 6 bases and J by 0 bases, with 12 bases between. Germline V gene sequence: CDR1 MNHEY, CDR2 SVGAGI. The CDR3 is made up of 14 amino acids. CDR3 region: CASRLGRGSYEQYF. In DNA form, the CDR3 reads TGTGCCAGCAGACTTGGACGGGGCTCCTACGAGCAGTACTTC.

The chain employs TRBV28 and TRBJ2-7; no definite D call. V lost 5 bases and J lost 3, with 5 bases in between. The CDR3 loop spans 11 amino acids. CDR1 and CDR2 from the germline V gene are MDHEN and SYDVKM. CDR3 region: CASSPYYEQYF. The CDR3 region has the DNA TGTGCCAGCAGTCCTTACTACGAGCAGTACTTC.

As concerns this clone: One end of the junction does not line up with germline, which may come from a read error. This chain links TRBV6-5 with TRBJ2-7; 9 bases agree with TRBD1. Germline V CDR1 and CDR2: MNHEY, SVGAGI. This CDR3 is built from 14 residues. The CDR3 DNA reads as TGTGCCAGCAGAAAGGACAGGGGCTCCCACGAGCAGTACTTC. As protein: CASRKDRGSHEQYF.

The rearrangement uses TRBV14 and TRBJ2-1; 10 positions match TRBD1. Germline lookup yields CDR1 SGHDN and CDR2 FVKESK. The CDR3 covers 17 residues. The V segment lost 1 base and the J segment 4 bases; nucleotides outside the gene matches: 7. CDR3 sequence reads: CASSQGRDRGWYNEQFF. CDR3 coding DNA: TGTGCCAGCAGCCAAGGACGGGACAGGGGTTGGTACAATGAGCAGTTCTTC.

This clone appeared a few times. The rearrangement links TRBV29-1 to TRBJ2-2, with 10 bases matching TRBD1. Per the germline V gene, CDR1 is SQVTM and CDR2 is ANQGSEA. The length of the CDR3 is 14 residues. V lost 4 bases, J lost 3 bases, and 2 bases stayed unmatched. CDR3 in DNA: TGCAGCGTTGTCGGGACAGGGGACACCGGGGAGCTGTTTTTT. Protein: CSVVGTGDTGELFF.

The rearrangement links TRBV4-3 to TRBJ2-2, with 9 bases aligning to TRBD2. V dropped 6 bases and J dropped 6; count of bases not matched to a gene: 8. The CDR3 consists of 15 residues. Germline lookup yields CDR1 LGHNA and CDR2 YSLEER. The CDR3 is CASSRGAGGPGELFF. CDR3 DNA: TGCGCCAGCAGTAGGGGCGCGGGAGGGCCCGGGGAGCTGTTTTTT.

The chain carries TRBV11-3 and TRBJ2-2; no clear D gene. The length of the CDR3 is 12 residues. Germline V gene data show CDR1 as SGHNT and CDR2 as YENEEA. V was cut by 5 bases and J by 8 bases, with 9 bases left in between. In nucleotides, the CDR3 is TGTGCCAGCAGCCCAACCCCGGGGGAGCTGTTTTTT. It specifies CASSPTPGELFF.

The sample holds one count of this clone. The chain uses TRBV18 and TRBJ2-2, with D possibly TRBD1 on 5 matching bases. Germline CDR1 reads KGHSH; CDR2 reads LQKENI. Trimming took 3 bases from V and 7 from J, leaving 15 bases between them. There are 15 residues in the CDR3. In DNA form, the CDR3 reads TGTGCCAGCTCACCCTCCTCTCCAGGGCTCGGGGAGCTGTTTTTT. As protein: CASSPSSPGLGELFF.

This clone came up many times. The CDR3 reads CASSPVTGGGIQYF. CDR3 nucleotide sequence: TGTGCCAGCAGCCCGGTGACAGGGGGCGGCATTCAGTACTTC. V gene TRBV7-2 combines with J gene TRBJ2-4, with 10 bases fitting TRBD1. V gave up 5 bases and J gave up 9 bases; unmatched junction bases: 7. Germline V gene data show CDR1 as SGHTA and CDR2 as FQGNSA. CDR3 size: 14 residues.

The rearrangement joins TRBV11-1 to TRBJ2-3, with TRBD2 as a possible D gene (5 bases). The germline V gene has CDR1 SGHAT and CDR2 FQDESV (reference sequence). V lost 2 bases and J lost 2, with 8 bases in between. This CDR3 contains 14 residues. CDR3 sequence (DNA): TGTGCCAGCAGCTTAAGCGGAACCACAGATACGCAGTATTTT. This gives the protein CASSLSGTTDTQYF.